This T cell receptor (beta chain) was captured in a study of CD8 T cells in Susac syndrome. From blood CD8+ and CD4+ T cells, TCR beta sequences were generated. TEMRA cells were FACS-enriched, unlike CD8+ and CD4+ T cells, which were negatively isolated. As regards this clonotype: Its cognate antigen is unknown.

RNA was extracted with the RNeasy kit, and a quantity of roughly 0.45 to 1 ug was reverse transcribed using random hexamers. Multiplex PCR with immunoSEQ amplified the TCR beta CDR3 across 54 Vbeta and 13 Jbeta. TCRdb called the immunoSEQ multiplex PCR reads again in MiXCR, with one record for every CDR3 protein. The data hold some 450,000 distinct CDR3 sequences, with more than 70% observed a single time. This CDR3 is 12 amino acids long. The germline gives CDR1 SGHNT, CDR2 YYREEE (reference sequence). V lost 3 bases and J lost 1, with 3 bases in between. General study points: The number of individuals included in the study's TCR sequencing and HLA analysis was acknowledged as relatively small.

Sample: CD8+ T cells from PBMCs. The receptor was derived from a human donor with multiple sclerosis. The chain recombines TRBV5-4 with TRBJ2-3; D uncertain. The CDR3 reads CASSSRTDTQYF. In nucleotides, the CDR3 is TGTGCCAGCAGCTCCCGCACAGATACGCAGTATTTT.